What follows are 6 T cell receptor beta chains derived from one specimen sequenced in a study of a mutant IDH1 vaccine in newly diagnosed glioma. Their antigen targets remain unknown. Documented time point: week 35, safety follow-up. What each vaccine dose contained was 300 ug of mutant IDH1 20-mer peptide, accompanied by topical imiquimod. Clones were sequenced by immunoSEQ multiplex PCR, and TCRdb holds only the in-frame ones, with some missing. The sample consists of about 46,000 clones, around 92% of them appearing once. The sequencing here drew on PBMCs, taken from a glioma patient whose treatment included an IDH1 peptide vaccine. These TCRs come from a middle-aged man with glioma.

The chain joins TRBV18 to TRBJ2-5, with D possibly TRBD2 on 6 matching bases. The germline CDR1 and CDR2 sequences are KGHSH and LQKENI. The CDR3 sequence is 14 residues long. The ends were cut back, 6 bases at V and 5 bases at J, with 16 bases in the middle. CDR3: CASSPLAGRETQYF. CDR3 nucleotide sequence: TGTGCCAGCTCCCCCTTGGCGGGGCGGGAGACCCAGTACTTC.

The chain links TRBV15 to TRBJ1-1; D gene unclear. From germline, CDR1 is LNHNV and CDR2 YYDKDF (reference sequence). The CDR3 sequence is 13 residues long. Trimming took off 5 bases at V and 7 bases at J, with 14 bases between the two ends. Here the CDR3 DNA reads TGTGCCACCAGCCCTTCATGGGTCAATGAAGCTTTCTTT. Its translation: CATSPSWVNEAFF.

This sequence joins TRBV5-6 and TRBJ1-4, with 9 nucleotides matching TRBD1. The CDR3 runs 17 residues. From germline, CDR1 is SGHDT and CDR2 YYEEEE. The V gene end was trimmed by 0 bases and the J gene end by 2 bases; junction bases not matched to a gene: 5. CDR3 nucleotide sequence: TGTGCCAGCAGCTTGGTGAACAGGGGGCGGACTAATGAAAAACTGTTTTTT. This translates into CASSLVNRGRTNEKLFF. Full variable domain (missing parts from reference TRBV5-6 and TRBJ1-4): DAGVTQSPTHLIKTRGQQVTLRCSPKSGHDTVSWYQQALGQGPQFIFQYYEEEERQRGNFPDRFSGHQFPNYSSELNVNALLLGDSALYLCASSLVNRGRTNEKLFFGSGTQLSVL.

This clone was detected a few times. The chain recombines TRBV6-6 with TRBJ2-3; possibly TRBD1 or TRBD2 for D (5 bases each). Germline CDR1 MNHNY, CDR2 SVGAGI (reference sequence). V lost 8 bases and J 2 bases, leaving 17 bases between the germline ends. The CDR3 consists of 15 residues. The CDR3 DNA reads TGTGCCAGCTCAGGCGCACGGGACCTCACAGATACGCAGTATTTT. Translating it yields CASSGARDLTDTQYF.

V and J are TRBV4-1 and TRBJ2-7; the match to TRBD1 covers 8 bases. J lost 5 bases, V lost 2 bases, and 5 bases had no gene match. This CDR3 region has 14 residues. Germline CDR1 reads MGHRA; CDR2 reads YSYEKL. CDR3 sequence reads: CASSQSQGADEQYF. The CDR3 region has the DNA TGCGCCAGCAGCCAATCCCAGGGGGCGGACGAGCAGTACTTC.

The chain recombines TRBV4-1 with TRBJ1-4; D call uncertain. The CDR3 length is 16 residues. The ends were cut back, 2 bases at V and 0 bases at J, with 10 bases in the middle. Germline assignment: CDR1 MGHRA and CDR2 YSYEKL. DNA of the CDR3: TGCGCCAGCAGCCAAAAATATGGTGCAACTAATGAAAAACTGTTTTTT. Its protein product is CASSQKYGATNEKLFF.